The 2 T cell receptor beta chains reported below all come from one sample, sequenced in a study of blood T cell repertoires in COVID-19. Clones were read by immunoSEQ multiplex PCR, and TCRdb kept only the in-frame ones, dropping some. Of 300,000 to 450,000 clones detected, roughly 85% appear once; the ten largest clones hold roughly 3.7%. Sequencing was performed on peripheral blood. The origin of the receptors is a woman aged 18-30 years with acute or convalescent COVID-19.

The chain combines TRBV5-1 with TRBJ2-3; 8 nucleotides align to TRBD2. Germline CDR1 is SGHRS and CDR2 is YFSETQ. The ends lost 1 base at V and 1 base at J; junction bases unmatched: 11. This CDR3 is 18 amino acids long. The CDR3 DNA sequence: TGCGCCAGCAGCTTGCGCGGGGTAGCGGGGAGCGGCACAGATACGCAGTATTTT. It specifies CASSLRGVAGSGTDTQYF. The whole variable domain, remainder taken from reference TRBV5-1 and TRBJ2-3, is KAGVTQTPRYLIKTRGQQVTLSCSPISGHRSVSWYQQTPGQGLQFLFEYFSETQRNKGNFPGRFSGRQFSNSRSEMNVSTLELGDSALYLCASSLRGVAGSGTDTQYFGPGTRLTVL.

This chain connects TRBV9 to TRBJ2-6, with D possibly being TRBD1 (5 bases). The CDR3 extends over 18 amino acids. The germline V gene has CDR1 SGDLS and CDR2 YYNGEE. V was cut by 0 bases and J by 0 bases, with 13 bases left in between. CDR3 sequence reads: CASSVDPRRASGANVLTF. As DNA, the CDR3 is TGTGCCAGCAGCGTAGATCCTCGCAGGGCCTCTGGGGCCAACGTCCTGACTTTC.